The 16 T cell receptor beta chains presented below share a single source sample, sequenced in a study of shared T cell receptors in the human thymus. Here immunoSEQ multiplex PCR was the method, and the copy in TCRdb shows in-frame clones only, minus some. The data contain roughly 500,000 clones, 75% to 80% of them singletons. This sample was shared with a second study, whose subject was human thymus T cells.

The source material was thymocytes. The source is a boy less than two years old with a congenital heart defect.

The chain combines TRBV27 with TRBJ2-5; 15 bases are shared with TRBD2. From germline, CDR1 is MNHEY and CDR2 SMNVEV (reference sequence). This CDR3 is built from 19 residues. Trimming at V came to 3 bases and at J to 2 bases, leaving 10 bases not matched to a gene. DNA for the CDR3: TGTGCCAGCAGTTTTTCCGGGACTAGCGGGAGGACGGGGCAAGAGACCCAGTACTTC. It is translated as CASSFSGTSGRTGQETQYF.

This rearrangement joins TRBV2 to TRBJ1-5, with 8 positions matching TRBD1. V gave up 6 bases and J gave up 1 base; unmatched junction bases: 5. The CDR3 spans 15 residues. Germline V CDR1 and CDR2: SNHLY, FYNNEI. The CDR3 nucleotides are TGTGCCAGCAGCGCGGACAGGGAGAGCAATCAGCCCCAGCATTTT. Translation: CASSADRESNQPQHF.

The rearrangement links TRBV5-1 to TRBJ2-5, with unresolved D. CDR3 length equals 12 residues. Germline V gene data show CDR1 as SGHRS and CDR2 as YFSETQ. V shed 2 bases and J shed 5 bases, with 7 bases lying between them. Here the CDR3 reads CASSFGSETQYF. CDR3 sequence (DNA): TGCGCCAGCAGCTTCGGTTCCGAGACCCAGTACTTC.

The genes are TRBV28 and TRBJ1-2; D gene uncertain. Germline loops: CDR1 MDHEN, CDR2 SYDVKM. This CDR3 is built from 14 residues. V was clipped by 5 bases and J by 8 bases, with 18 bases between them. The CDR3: CASSDRPRMEGYTF. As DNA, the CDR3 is TGTGCCAGCAGTGACCGGCCACGTATGGAGGGCTACACCTTC.

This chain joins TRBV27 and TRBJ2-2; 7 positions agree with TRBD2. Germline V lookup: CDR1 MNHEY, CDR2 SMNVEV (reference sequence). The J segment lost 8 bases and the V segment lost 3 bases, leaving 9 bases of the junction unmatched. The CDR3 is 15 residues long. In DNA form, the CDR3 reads TGTGCCAGCAGTTTTATTCGCCGGGAGGTAGGGGAGCTGTTTTTT. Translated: CASSFIRREVGELFF.

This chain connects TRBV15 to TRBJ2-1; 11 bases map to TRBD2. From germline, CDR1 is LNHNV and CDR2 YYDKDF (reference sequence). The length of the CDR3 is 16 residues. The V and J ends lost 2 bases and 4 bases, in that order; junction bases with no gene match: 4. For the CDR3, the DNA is TGTGCCACCAGCAGACAACTAGCGGGAGATTACAATGAGCAGTTCTTC. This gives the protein CATSRQLAGDYNEQFF.

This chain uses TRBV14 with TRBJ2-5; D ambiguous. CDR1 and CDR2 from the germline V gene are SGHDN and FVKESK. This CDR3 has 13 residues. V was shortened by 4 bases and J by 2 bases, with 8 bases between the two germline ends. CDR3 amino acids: CASSLRIQETQYF. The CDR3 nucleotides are TGTGCCAGCAGCCTGAGAATTCAAGAGACCCAGTACTTC.

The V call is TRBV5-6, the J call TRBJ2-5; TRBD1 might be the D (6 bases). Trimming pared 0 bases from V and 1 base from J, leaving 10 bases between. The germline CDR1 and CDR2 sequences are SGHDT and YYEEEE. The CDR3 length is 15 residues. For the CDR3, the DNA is TGTGCCAGCAGCTTGGGGCAAGGGGGCCAAGAGACCCAGTACTTC. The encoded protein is CASSLGQGGQETQYF. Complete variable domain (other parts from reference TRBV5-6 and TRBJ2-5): DAGVTQSPTHLIKTRGQQVTLRCSPKSGHDTVSWYQQALGQGPQFIFQYYEEEERQRGNFPDRFSGHQFPNYSSELNVNALLLGDSALYLCASSLGQGGQETQYFGPGTRLLVL.

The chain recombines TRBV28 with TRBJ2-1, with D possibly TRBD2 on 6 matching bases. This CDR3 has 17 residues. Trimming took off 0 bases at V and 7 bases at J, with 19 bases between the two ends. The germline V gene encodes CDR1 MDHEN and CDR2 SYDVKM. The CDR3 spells CASSLWESRGLGNEQFF. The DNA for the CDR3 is TGTGCCAGCAGTTTATGGGAGTCGCGGGGCCTTGGGAATGAGCAGTTCTTC.

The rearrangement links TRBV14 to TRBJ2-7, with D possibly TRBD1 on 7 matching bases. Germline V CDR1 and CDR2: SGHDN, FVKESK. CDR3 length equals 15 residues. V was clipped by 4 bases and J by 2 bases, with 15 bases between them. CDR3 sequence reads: CASSRQTGRPYEQYF. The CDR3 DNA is TGTGCCAGCAGCCGCCAGACAGGGAGGCCCTACGAGCAGTACTTC.

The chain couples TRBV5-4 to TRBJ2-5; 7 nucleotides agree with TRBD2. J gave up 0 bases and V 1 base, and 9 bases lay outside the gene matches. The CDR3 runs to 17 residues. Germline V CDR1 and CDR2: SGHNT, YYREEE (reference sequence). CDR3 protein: CASSLWGGAANQETQYF. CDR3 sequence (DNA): TGTGCCAGCAGCTTGTGGGGGGGAGCGGCAAACCAAGAGACCCAGTACTTC. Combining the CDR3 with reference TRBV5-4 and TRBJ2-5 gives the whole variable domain ETGVTQSPTHLIKTRGQQVTLRCSSQSGHNTVSWYQQALGQGPQFIFQYYREEENGRGNFPPRFSGLQFPNYSSELNVNALELDDSALYLCASSLWGGAANQETQYFGPGTRLLVL.

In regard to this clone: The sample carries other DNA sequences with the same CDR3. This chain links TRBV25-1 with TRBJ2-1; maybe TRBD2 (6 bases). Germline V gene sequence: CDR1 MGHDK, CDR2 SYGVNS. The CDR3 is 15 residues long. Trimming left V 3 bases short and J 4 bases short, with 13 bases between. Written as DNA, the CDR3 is TGTGCCAGCAGTGATCCGGGACTTGATTACAATGAGCAGTTCTTC. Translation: CASSDPGLDYNEQFF.

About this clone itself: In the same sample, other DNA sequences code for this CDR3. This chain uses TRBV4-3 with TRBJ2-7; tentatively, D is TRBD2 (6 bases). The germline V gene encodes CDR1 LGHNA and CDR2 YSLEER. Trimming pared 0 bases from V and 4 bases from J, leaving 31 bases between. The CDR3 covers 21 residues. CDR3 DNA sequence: TGCGCCAGCAGCCAAGATGTCCCCCAGCGGGCTAACCCCGAGCCACCTTACGAGCAGTACTTC. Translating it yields CASSQDVPQRANPEPPYEQYF.

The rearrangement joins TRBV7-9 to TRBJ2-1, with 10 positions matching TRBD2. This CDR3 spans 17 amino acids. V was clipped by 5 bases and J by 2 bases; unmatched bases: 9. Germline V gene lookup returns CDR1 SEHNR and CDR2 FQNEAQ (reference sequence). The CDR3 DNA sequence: TGTGCCAGCAGCACTCGGACTAGCGGTTCCACCTACAATGAGCAGTTCTTC. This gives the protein CASSTRTSGSTYNEQFF.

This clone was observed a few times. DNA of the CDR3: TGCGCCAGTGGGGGCAGGAATAGGAACGAGCAGTACTTC. The encoded protein is CASGGRNRNEQYF. The rearrangement uses TRBV5-1 and TRBJ2-7; perhaps TRBD1 as D (6 bases). Looked up from germline, CDR1 is SGHRS and CDR2 is YFSETQ. Trimming took 8 bases from V and 5 from J, leaving 17 bases between them. The CDR3 totals 13 residues. The full variable domain, with the rest looked up from reference TRBV5-1 and TRBJ2-7, is KAGVTQTPRYLIKTRGQQVTLSCSPISGHRSVSWYQQTPGQGLQFLFEYFSETQRNKGNFPGRFSGRQFSNSRSEMNVSTLELGDSALYLCASGGRNRNEQYFGPGTRLTVT.

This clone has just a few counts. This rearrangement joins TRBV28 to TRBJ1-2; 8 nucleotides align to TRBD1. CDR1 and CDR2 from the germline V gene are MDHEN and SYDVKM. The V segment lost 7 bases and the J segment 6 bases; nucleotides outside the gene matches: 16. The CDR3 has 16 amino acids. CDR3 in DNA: TGTGCCAGCATTCGGACAGGGCCTGGGGATAGTCATGGCTACACCTTC. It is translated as CASIRTGPGDSHGYTF.